Here is one T cell receptor beta chain with its context. Trimming removed 2 bases from V and 1 base from J, with 8 bases in between. Germline CDR1 reads SGHAT; CDR2 reads FQNNGV. The CDR3 totals 14 residues. In the authors' methods: Amplified reference gene primers provided the basis for estimating nucleated cell counts. The table came from immunoSEQ multiplex PCR; TCRdb's copy has only in-frame clones and leaves some out. V and J calls and clone size are given by that table; D and trimming were obtained from the DNA. The sample has about 230,000 clones, around 80% seen once. This entry belongs to a study of blood T cell repertoires in COVID-19. Study-level information: There were acute and convalescent COVID-19 samples, and they came from the United States, Italy and Spain. Sources were T cells, B-cell-depleted T cells, or PBMCs; the material itself was cDNA or gDNA.

The V and J genes are TRBV11-2 and TRBJ2-5; tentative D call: TRBD1 (6 bases). The sample was peripheral blood. The TCR was taken from a man in his forties or fifties with acute or convalescent COVID-19. This chain's CDR3 is CASSLTGPQETQYF. The CDR3, as DNA: TGTGCCAGCAGCTTAACAGGGCCCCAAGAGACCCAGTACTTC. Full variable domain (missing parts from reference TRBV11-2 and TRBJ2-5): EAGVAQSPRYKIIEKRQSVAFWCNPISGHATLYWYQQILGQGPKLLIQFQNNGVVDDSQLPKDRFSAERLKGVDSTLKIQPAKLEDSAVYLCASSLTGPQETQYFGPGTRLLVL.